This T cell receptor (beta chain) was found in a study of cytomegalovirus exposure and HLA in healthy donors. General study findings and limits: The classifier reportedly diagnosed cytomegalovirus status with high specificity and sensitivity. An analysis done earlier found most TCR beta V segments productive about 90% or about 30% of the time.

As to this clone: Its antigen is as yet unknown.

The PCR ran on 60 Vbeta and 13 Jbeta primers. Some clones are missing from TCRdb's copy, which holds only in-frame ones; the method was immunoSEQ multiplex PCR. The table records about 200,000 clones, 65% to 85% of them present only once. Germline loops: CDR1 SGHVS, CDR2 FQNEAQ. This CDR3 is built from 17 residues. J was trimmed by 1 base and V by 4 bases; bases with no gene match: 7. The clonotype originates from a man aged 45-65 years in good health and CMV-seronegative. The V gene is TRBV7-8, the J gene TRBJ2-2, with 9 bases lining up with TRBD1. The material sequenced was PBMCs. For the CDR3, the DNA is TGTGCCAGCAGCTATATTACAGGGGGCGGGAACACCGGGGAGCTGTTTTTT. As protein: CASSYITGGGNTGELFF.